What follows are 15 T cell receptor beta chains derived from one specimen sequenced in a study of shared clonotypes between healthy human individuals. CD45RO-negative CD8 cells positively selected for CCR7 made up the naive population, which excluded terminally differentiated effector memory CD45RA+ cells. Repertoires were generated with immunoSEQ multiplex PCR, while TCRdb's copy carries only in-frame clones and drops some. The sample has approximately 1.9 million clones, 93% seen once. Sequencing was performed on naive CD8+ T cells from PBMCs. The receptors were gathered from a man aged 18 to 29 in good health. Some clones in this sample may be carry-over from other donors' samples.

With respect to this clone: The identical CDR3 is also encoded by other nucleotide sequences in the sample. This chain uses TRBV27 with TRBJ1-5, with D maybe TRBD1 (6 bases). Germline CDR1 and CDR2: MNHEY and SMNVEV (reference sequence). Deletions cut 4 bases from V and 7 bases from J, with 8 bases between. The CDR3 length is 12 residues. CDR3 protein: CASSSRGQPQHF. In nucleotides, the CDR3 is TGTGCCAGCAGTTCCAGGGGCCAGCCCCAGCATTTT.

The chain uses TRBV27 and TRBJ2-1; 9 bases match TRBD1. V lost 5 bases, J lost 6 bases, and 20 bases stayed unmatched. The germline CDR1 and CDR2 sequences are MNHEY and SMNVEV (reference sequence). CDR3 length: 19 residues. This CDR3 is CASSPGTGNLGGDGNEQFF. The DNA for the CDR3 is TGTGCCAGCAGTCCCGGGACAGGGAATTTGGGCGGCGATGGCAATGAGCAGTTCTTC.

The rearrangement links TRBV15 to TRBJ2-5; D not resolved. The V gene's germline CDR1 is LNHNV and CDR2 YYDKDF (reference sequence). This CDR3 has 15 amino acids. V lost 1 base to trimming and J lost 1 base, with 10 bases between them. The CDR3 DNA follows: TGTGCCACCAGCAGAGTCATGGCTAGCCAAGAGACCCAGTACTTC. Translated, it gives CATSRVMASQETQYF.

V and J are TRBV7-8 and TRBJ1-3; D gene unclear. This CDR3 spans 16 amino acids. Germline CDR1 SGHVS, CDR2 FQNEAQ. With 0 bases removed from V and 0 bases from J, the gap between germline ends came to 9 bases. The CDR3 DNA is TGTGCCAGCAGCTTAGCCCTCGCCGGCTCTGGAAACACCATATATTTT. Residues: CASSLALAGSGNTIYF. Drawing the rest from reference TRBV7-8 and TRBJ1-3, the complete variable domain is GAGVSQSPRYKVAKRGQDVALRCDPISGHVSLFWYQQALGQGPEFLTYFQNEAQLDKSGLPSDRFFAERPEGSVSTLKIQRTQQEDSAVYLCASSLALAGSGNTIYFGEGSWLTVV.

The rearrangement links TRBV6-6 to TRBJ2-7, with TRBD2 matching 9 bases. The J segment lost 1 base and the V segment lost 5 bases, leaving 9 bases of the junction unmatched. The CDR3 has 16 residues. Germline V CDR1 and CDR2: MNHNY, SVGAGI (reference sequence). CDR3 protein: CASSRIAGEVSYEQYF. In DNA, the CDR3 is TGTGCCAGCAGTAGAATAGCGGGAGAGGTGTCCTACGAGCAGTACTTC.

The chain carries TRBV29-1 and TRBJ1-1, with D tentatively TRBD1 (6 bases). Trimming shortened V by 5 bases and J by 4 bases, and 11 bases separated the two germline ends. This CDR3 is built from 12 residues. Germline V lookup: CDR1 SQVTM, CDR2 ANQGSEA. This CDR3 reads CSVLTGRTEAFF. Here the CDR3 DNA reads TGCAGCGTTCTTACAGGGCGCACTGAAGCTTTCTTT.

The V and J genes are TRBV6-4 and TRBJ2-7; 8 bases fit TRBD2. The CDR3 totals 16 residues. Germline-derived CDR1 and CDR2 are MRHNA and SNTAGT. V gave up 7 bases and J gave up 1 base; unmatched junction bases: 12. CDR3 DNA sequence: TGTGCCAGCATTCCCGGACTAGCTCCCAAATCCTACGAGCAGTACTTC. This translates into CASIPGLAPKSYEQYF.

Note on this clone: Other nucleotide sequences in the sample specify the same CDR3. CDR3 amino acids: CASSPGQGFYEQYF. In nucleotides, the CDR3 is TGTGCCAGCAGTCCCGGACAGGGATTCTACGAGCAGTACTTC. The chain has TRBV27 and TRBJ2-7; 8 positions agree with TRBD1. Looked up from germline, CDR1 is MNHEY and CDR2 is SMNVEV (reference sequence). Trimming at V came to 5 bases and at J to 3 bases, leaving 6 bases not matched to a gene. The CDR3 totals 14 residues.

The chain joins TRBV27 to TRBJ2-7; the D is unclear. The CDR3 is 13 residues long. With 4 bases removed from V and 5 bases from J, the gap between germline ends came to 12 bases. Germline loops: CDR1 MNHEY, CDR2 SMNVEV (reference sequence). The CDR3 DNA reads as TGTGCCAGCAGTTCAAAAGCTACGAACGAGCAGTACTTC. Translating it yields CASSSKATNEQYF.

The chain joins TRBV12-5 to TRBJ2-1, with TRBD2 matching over 9 bases. Germline assignment: CDR1 LGHNT and CDR2 FRNRAP. J lost 5 bases, V lost 6 bases, and 8 bases had no gene match. The CDR3 totals 15 residues. The CDR3 loop reads CASGEGGRADNEQFF. CDR3 sequence (DNA): TGTGCTAGTGGCGAAGGCGGGAGGGCCGACAATGAGCAGTTCTTC.

The chain employs TRBV7-9 and TRBJ2-7, with unresolved D. Trimming left V 2 bases short and J 5 bases short, with 7 bases between. The CDR3 loop spans 12 amino acids. Germline V CDR1 and CDR2: SEHNR, FQNEAQ (reference sequence). The DNA for the CDR3 is TGTGCCAGCAGCTTATGGTTGAACGAGCAGTACTTC. Translating it yields CASSLWLNEQYF.

This chain joins TRBV28 and TRBJ1-1; a possible D gene is TRBD1 (5 bases). Germline V gives CDR1 MDHEN, CDR2 SYDVKM. This CDR3 is 15 amino acids long. Trimming left V 7 bases short and J 1 base short, with 16 bases between. The CDR3 DNA follows: TGTGCCAGCATGGGCAGCCCCGGGGCGAACACTGAAGCTTTCTTT. This translates into CASMGSPGANTEAFF. Looking up the rest from reference TRBV28 and TRBJ1-1 gives the full variable domain: DVKVTQSSRYLVKRTGEKVFLECVQDMDHENMFWYRQDPGLGLRLIYFSYDVKMKEKGDIPEGYSVSREKKERFSLILESASTNQTSMYLCASMGSPGANTEAFFGQGTRLTVV.

This sequence joins TRBV6-5 and TRBJ2-7; tentative D call: TRBD1 (5 bases). CDR1 and CDR2 (germline): MNHEY, SVGAGI. This CDR3 is 13 amino acids long. V was cut by 2 bases and J by 5 bases, with 10 bases left in between. The CDR3 DNA is TGTGCCAGCAGTTACGGCAGGGCCAACGAGCAGTACTTC. Amino acids: CASSYGRANEQYF.

This chain links TRBV27 with TRBJ2-5; TRBD2 is a possible D gene (5 bases). Germline loops: CDR1 MNHEY, CDR2 SMNVEV (reference sequence). V dropped 2 bases and J dropped 0 bases, with 34 bases sitting between them. The CDR3 has 23 amino acids. The CDR3 nucleotides are TGTGCCAGCAGTTTAGCCCCGCTTGTAAGTCCACCGGGCCTCAAGGAGGACCAAGAGACCCAGTACTTC. Translated, it gives CASSLAPLVSPPGLKEDQETQYF.

V gene TRBV9 combines with J gene TRBJ2-2, with D possibly being TRBD2 (5 bases). CDR1 and CDR2 (germline): SGDLS, YYNGEE. The CDR3 sequence is 14 residues long. Trimming left V 3 bases short and J 3 bases short, with 9 bases between. The CDR3 DNA is TGTGCCAGCAGCGCCCCGGGGTACACCGGGGAGCTGTTTTTT. As protein: CASSAPGYTGELFF.